This T cell receptor beta chain was recovered during a study of patients and donors after allogeneic stem cell transplantation. This clonotype was observed a handful of times. TCRdb redid the calling of the RT-PCR reads with MiXCR, one entry per CDR3 protein. Here the sample spans over 400,000 distinct CDR3 sequences, roughly 17% being singletons. This clonotype originated in a human donor who was either an allogeneic HSCT recipient or a stem cell or donor lymphocyte infusion donor (not recorded which). It is not recorded whose cells these are; they may come from a transplant donor. Sequencing was carried out using blood, either unsorted or a sorted T cell fraction (not recorded which).

The CDR3 spells CASSLEAVGLDTEAFF. CDR3 sequence (DNA): TGCGCCAGCAGCTTGGAGGCAGTGGGGTTGGACACTGAAGCTTTCTTT. The J gene is TRBJ1-1, the V gene TRBV5-1; D unresolved. Germline CDR1 is SGHRS and CDR2 is YFSETQ. Trimming stripped 0 bases from V and 3 bases from J, with 15 bases between. The CDR3 runs 16 residues.